The 25 T cell receptor beta chains reported below all come from one sample, sequenced in a study of long-term antiretroviral therapy in people with HIV. The run of the v3.0 immunoSEQ assay was at survey level. Clones were sequenced by immunoSEQ multiplex PCR, and TCRdb holds only the in-frame ones, with some missing. This table has under 40,000 clones, around 82% appearing once. The sample consisted of unsorted PBMCs, taken 0.3 years after starting antiretroviral therapy. The receptors come from a man aged 18-30 years with HIV.

This chain links TRBV7-2 with TRBJ2-5; 9 nucleotides match TRBD1. Germline CDR1 SGHTA, CDR2 FQGNSA. The CDR3 totals 15 residues. Trimming at V came to 3 bases and at J to 3 bases, leaving 5 bases not matched to a gene. CDR3 in amino acids: CASSFTGTGKETQYF. CDR3 coding DNA: TGTGCCAGCAGCTTTACCGGGACAGGGAAAGAGACCCAGTACTTC. The whole variable domain, remainder taken from reference TRBV7-2 and TRBJ2-5, is GAGVSQSPSNKVTEKGKDVELRCDPISGHTALYWYRQSLGQGLEFLIYFQGNSAPDKSGLPSDRFSAERTGGSVSTLTIQRTQQEDSAVYLCASSFTGTGKETQYFGPGTRLLVL.

The chain recombines TRBV27 with TRBJ1-5, with TRBD1 identical over 8 bases. The CDR3 loop spans 14 amino acids. The germline V gene has CDR1 MNHEY and CDR2 SMNVEV (reference sequence). After removal of 6 bases from V and 5 bases from J, the junction contained 6 bases not matched to a gene. The CDR3 reads CASSSDRVDQPQHF. The CDR3 DNA reads TGTGCCAGCAGCTCGGACAGGGTTGATCAGCCCCAGCATTTT.

This clone appeared once. The chain is built from TRBV5-1 and TRBJ2-1; weak D call: TRBD2 (5 bases). Trimming removed 0 bases at V and 5 bases at J, with 18 bases between. This CDR3 is 17 amino acids long. Per the germline V gene, CDR1 is SGHRS and CDR2 is YFSETQ. The CDR3 coding sequence is TGCGCCAGCAGCTTGGGAATGGTTTCAGAGAGGGACAATGAGCAGTTCTTC. Translation: CASSLGMVSERDNEQFF. Combining the CDR3 with reference TRBV5-1 and TRBJ2-1 gives the whole variable domain KAGVTQTPRYLIKTRGQQVTLSCSPISGHRSVSWYQQTPGQGLQFLFEYFSETQRNKGNFPGRFSGRQFSNSRSEMNVSTLELGDSALYLCASSLGMVSERDNEQFFGPGTRLTVL.

The sample holds a few counts of this clone. This chain links TRBV25-1 with TRBJ2-1; 9 bases are a match to TRBD1. This CDR3 has 16 residues. The V and J ends lost 7 bases and 9 bases, in that order; junction bases with no gene match: 16. The germline V gene has CDR1 MGHDK and CDR2 SYGVNS. This chain's CDR3 is CASISDGQTGGREQFF. CDR3 coding DNA: TGTGCCAGCATCAGTGATGGGCAGACAGGGGGGCGTGAGCAGTTCTTC.

The gene calls are TRBV27 and TRBJ2-5; D is unclear. Per the germline V gene, CDR1 is MNHEY and CDR2 is SMNVEV (reference sequence). With 5 bases removed from V and 4 bases from J, the gap between germline ends came to 14 bases. The length of the CDR3 is 14 residues. DNA for the CDR3: TGTGCCAGCAGTAGTCCGGATGAGATAGAGACCCAGTACTTC. Translating it yields CASSSPDEIETQYF.

This chain joins TRBV27 and TRBJ1-2; D ambiguous. The germline V gene encodes CDR1 MNHEY and CDR2 SMNVEV (reference sequence). The CDR3 spans 13 residues. Trimming removed 0 bases from V and 6 bases from J, with 8 bases in between. This chain's CDR3 is CASSLSRGDGYTF. CDR3 DNA: TGTGCCAGCAGTTTATCACGCGGTGATGGCTACACCTTC.

This chain connects TRBV2 to TRBJ1-6; D uncertain. The length of the CDR3 is 15 residues. The V end was cut by 8 bases, the J end by 6 bases, with 17 bases between. Germline loops: CDR1 SNHLY, CDR2 FYNNEI. CDR3 residues: CASLLTWAGNSPLHF. The CDR3 DNA reads TGTGCCAGCTTGCTCACCTGGGCAGGTAATTCACCCCTCCACTTT. Together with reference TRBV2 and TRBJ1-6, the CDR3 gives the full variable domain: EPEVTQTPSHQVTQMGQEVILRCVPISNHLYFYWYRQILGQKVEFLVSFYNNEISEKSEIFDDQFSVERPDGSNFTLKIRSTKLEDSAMYFCASLLTWAGNSPLHFGNGTRLTVT.

CDR3 loop: CASSPSRGVYVYEQYF. CDR3 coding DNA: TGCGCCAGCAGCCCTTCGAGGGGGGTTTATGTGTACGAGCAGTACTTC. The chain couples TRBV4-1 to TRBJ2-7; either TRBD1 or TRBD2 may supply D (6 bases each). CDR3 length: 16 amino acids. V lost 4 bases and J lost 4, with 20 bases in between. CDR1 is MGHRA and CDR2 is YSYEKL in the germline V gene.

The chain uses TRBV6-1 and TRBJ1-1; D perhaps matches TRBD1 (5 bases). Germline values: CDR1 MNHNS, CDR2 SASEGT. V dropped 3 bases and J dropped 1 base, with 9 bases sitting between them. This CDR3 region has 14 residues. The CDR3 spells CASSDHRSNTEAFF. CDR3 sequence (DNA): TGTGCCAGCAGTGACCACAGGTCGAACACTGAAGCTTTCTTT.

The count of this clone is one. The chain joins TRBV6-5 to TRBJ2-7; D is unclear. V was cut by 0 bases and J by 2 bases, with 11 bases left in between. CDR3 length equals 15 residues. Per the germline V gene, CDR1 is MNHEY and CDR2 is SVGAGI. The CDR3 nucleotides are TGTGCCAGCAGTTACTCGAGTCGGGTTCCCTACGAGCAGTACTTC. Translated: CASSYSSRVPYEQYF.

Within the sample, this clone is medium-sized (0.01 to 0.1%). The genes are TRBV6-5 and TRBJ2-7; the D is unclear. Trimming stripped 0 bases from V and 0 bases from J, with 3 bases between. This CDR3 spans 13 amino acids. Per the germline V gene, CDR1 is MNHEY and CDR2 is SVGAGI. CDR3 region: CASSYSPSYEQYF. The CDR3 nucleotides are TGTGCCAGCAGTTACTCCCCCTCCTACGAGCAGTACTTC.

In nucleotides, the CDR3 is TGTGCCAGCAGCTTAGCAGGGGCAGCCGGCGGGGGCGAGCAGTACTTC. It specifies CASSLAGAAGGGEQYF. The genes are TRBV7-8 and TRBJ2-7, with 7 bases that match TRBD2. Germline CDR1 and CDR2: SGHVS and FQNEAQ. The CDR3 is 16 amino acids. Trimming cost V 0 bases and J 6 bases; bases outside gene matches: 11.

V gene TRBV2 combines with J gene TRBJ2-7, with D perhaps being TRBD1 or TRBD2 (5 bases each). The V and J ends lost 2 bases and 4 bases respectively, with 18 bases between them. Germline CDR1 is SNHLY and CDR2 is FYNNEI. The CDR3 has 16 amino acids. This CDR3 reads CASSEFGQGAGYEQYF. As DNA, the CDR3 is TGTGCCAGCAGTGAATTTGGTCAGGGCGCGGGTTACGAGCAGTACTTC.

This chain links TRBV6-4 with TRBJ2-7, with D perhaps assigned TRBD1 or TRBD2 (5 bases each). Trimming removed 5 bases from V and 4 bases from J, with 18 bases in between. This CDR3 is built from 15 residues. Germline lookup yields CDR1 MRHNA and CDR2 SNTAGT. The CDR3 DNA reads as TGTGCCAGCAGTCCGTTAGGTGTCGGGGCGTACGAGCAGTACTTC. Protein product: CASSPLGVGAYEQYF.

The chain employs TRBV9 and TRBJ2-6; D is undetermined. The V gene lost 4 bases and the J gene lost 4 bases, with 21 bases spanning the gap. Germline V gene data show CDR1 as SGDLS and CDR2 as YYNGEE. CDR3 length: 18 amino acids. In nucleotides, the CDR3 is TGTGCCAGCAGCTTAAAGACTCGGACGACGAGGGGGGCCAACGTCCTGACTTTC. This translates into CASSLKTRTTRGANVLTF. The whole variable domain, filled in from reference TRBV9 and TRBJ2-6, reads DSGVTQTPKHLITATGQRVTLRCSPRSGDLSVYWYQQSLDQGLQFLIQYYNGEERAKGNILERFSAQQFPDLHSELNLSSLELGDSALYFCASSLKTRTTRGANVLTFGAGSRLTVL.

The chain couples TRBV30 to TRBJ1-2; D not certain. Germline assignment: CDR1 GTSNPN and CDR2 SVGIG (reference sequence). The CDR3 spans 10 residues. V was trimmed by 3 bases and J by 2 bases, leaving 1 base between them. The CDR3 loop is CAWRNYGYTF. The DNA for the CDR3 is TGTGCCTGGAGAAACTATGGCTACACCTTC.

V gene TRBV9 combines with J gene TRBJ2-7; D call uncertain. Germline loops: CDR1 SGDLS, CDR2 YYNGEE. The CDR3 spans 14 residues. Trimming removed 0 bases at V and 0 bases at J, with 7 bases between. In DNA, the CDR3 is TGTGCCAGCAGCGTAGGCGGTTTCTCCTACGAGCAGTACTTC. Residues: CASSVGGFSYEQYF.

The chain is built from TRBV19 and TRBJ2-1; maybe TRBD1 (6 bases). Per germline, CDR1 LNHDA and CDR2 SQIVND (reference sequence). This CDR3 comprises 15 residues. V was pared by 6 bases and J by 6 bases, with 18 bases between. The CDR3 DNA follows: TGTGCCAGTAGCGATACCTCAGGGGCAAGCAATGAGCAGTTCTTC. Translation gives CASSDTSGASNEQFF.

The chain carries TRBV9 and TRBJ1-4, with D maybe TRBD1 (5 bases). Germline CDR1 and CDR2: SGDLS and YYNGEE. V was pared by 1 base and J by 8 bases, with 15 bases between. CDR3 length equals 15 residues. DNA of the CDR3: TGTGCCAGCAGCGTAAATGAAGGGACTGGGGAAAAACTGTTTTTT. Its protein is CASSVNEGTGEKLFF.

The V call is TRBV4-3, the J call TRBJ1-2; the D gene is possibly TRBD1 (5 bases). Trimming stripped 0 bases from V and 0 bases from J, with 17 bases between. The CDR3 runs to 18 residues. In germline, CDR1 is LGHNA, CDR2 YSLEER. CDR3 in amino acids: CASSQDPGSILTNYGYTF. CDR3 nucleotide sequence: TGCGCCAGCAGCCAAGATCCAGGGTCCATCCTTACTAACTATGGCTACACCTTC.

The V gene is TRBV19, the J gene TRBJ2-3, with 11 positions matching TRBD2. Trimming at V came to 6 bases and at J to 6 bases, leaving 8 bases not matched to a gene. Germline-derived CDR1 and CDR2 are LNHDA and SQIVND (reference sequence). This CDR3 has 15 amino acids. The CDR3: CASRVVAGGPDTQYF. CDR3 coding DNA: TGTGCCAGTAGAGTTGTAGCGGGGGGGCCGGATACGCAGTATTTT.

This sequence joins TRBV19 and TRBJ1-1, with 7 bases aligning to TRBD1. The CDR3 covers 12 residues. Germline-derived CDR1 and CDR2 are LNHDA and SQIVND (reference sequence). Trimming cost V 9 bases and J 10 bases; bases outside gene matches: 11. The CDR3 sequence: CASPDREQRAFF. The CDR3 bases are TGTGCCAGCCCCGACAGGGAGCAAAGAGCTTTCTTT.

V gene TRBV7-3 combines with J gene TRBJ2-7; tentative D call: TRBD1 (5 bases). This CDR3 contains 14 residues. The V gene's germline CDR1 is SGHTA and CDR2 FQGTGA. The V end was cut by 4 bases, the J end by 4 bases, with 14 bases between. The CDR3 coding sequence is TGTGCCAGCAGCTCAGGGCCGGGCGCTTACGAGCAGTACTTC. This codes for CASSSGPGAYEQYF.

The rearrangement joins TRBV5-6 to TRBJ1-2; 7 bases align to TRBD1. Germline lookup yields CDR1 SGHDT and CDR2 YYEEEE. The CDR3 runs 13 residues. J gave up 3 bases and V 3 bases, and 2 bases lay outside the gene matches. CDR3 nucleotide sequence: TGTGCCAGCAGCTCAACAGGGGACTATGGCTACACCTTC. Protein sequence: CASSSTGDYGYTF.

The CDR3 spells CASSAMGVDRGLSGVKLFF. The CDR3 nucleotides read TGTGCCAGCAGTGCAATGGGTGTAGACAGGGGGCTGAGTGGCGTAAAACTGTTTTTT. This chain uses TRBV28 with TRBJ1-4, with TRBD1 matching 10 bases. Germline V lookup: CDR1 MDHEN, CDR2 SYDVKM. The junction had 22 bases not matched to a gene; V was cut back by 5 bases and J by 10 bases. The CDR3 contains 19 residues.